The 10 T cell receptor beta chains in this list originate from one sample, sequenced in a study of immune heterogeneity within non-small cell lung tumors. TCRs were amplified from around 660 ng gDNA of bulk tumor per sample. The authors collected several far-apart biopsies from each primary tumor during surgery. Patients underwent curative surgery for untreated, newly diagnosed non-small cell lung cancer. The TCR beta CDR3 region was amplified by multiplex PCR employing 32 V and 13 J primers. In TCRdb, the multiplex PCR reads were re-called with MiXCR into one record per CDR3 protein. The table lists around 19,000 distinct CDR3 sequences, around 28% of them singletons, with roughly 4.2% in the top ten. Sequencing was performed on lung tumor tissue. Receptor source: a man between 40 and 49 years old with non-small cell lung cancer.

Regarding this clonotype: A junction end diverges from the germline sequence, so it may reflect a read error. V gene TRBV18 combines with J gene TRBJ1-4; 9 bases match TRBD1. The CDR3 has 15 amino acids. Germline assignment: CDR1 KGHSH and CDR2 LQKENI. CDR3 bases: TGTGCCAGCTACCCCTACAGGGGGCCTAATGGAAAACTGTTTTTT. Translating gives CASYPYRGPNGKLFF.

This clonotype was detected many times. The V gene is TRBV19, the J gene TRBJ2-7; D not certain. The CDR3 consists of 15 residues. Germline CDR1 LNHDA, CDR2 SQIVND (reference sequence). Deletions cut 3 bases from V and 6 bases from J, with 18 bases between. The CDR3 nucleotides read TGTGCCAGTAGTATCGCCGGTGGAGTGGGTGGCGAGCAGTACTTC. Encoded protein: CASSIAGGVGGEQYF.

This clonotype is medium-sized (0.01 to 0.1%) by share. V gene TRBV6-1 combines with J gene TRBJ2-7; 10 positions match TRBD1. Trimming cost V 5 bases and J 2 bases; bases outside gene matches: 6. Germline V lookup: CDR1 MNHNS, CDR2 SASEGT. This CDR3 is built from 15 residues. For the CDR3, the DNA is TGTGCCAGCAGTTATAACGACAGGGGGCCCTACGAGCAGTACTTC. Amino acid sequence: CASSYNDRGPYEQYF.

This chain joins TRBV3-2 and TRBJ2-1; the table calls TRBD1, which could not be checked here. TRBV3-2 is deemed a pseudogene. The CDR3 is made up of 17 amino acids. The CDR3 bases are TGTGCCAGCAGCCCACCTCCTCGACAGGAAGAGGATAGTGAGCAGTTCTTC. The encoded protein is CASSPPPRQEEDSEQFF.

This chain connects TRBV12-3 or TRBV12-4 to TRBJ2-3; D remains unclear. The CDR3 covers 15 residues. V lost 4 bases and J lost 0, with 11 bases in between. The CDR3: CASSSPRSSTDTQYF. CDR3 coding DNA: TGTGCCAGCAGTTCGCCCCGGTCTAGCACAGATACGCAGTATTTT.

This clonotype was seen at least ten times. This chain joins TRBV24-1 and TRBJ2-1; 9 nucleotides line up with TRBD2. Germline lookup yields CDR1 KGHDR and CDR2 SFDVKD. Trimming at V came to 9 bases and at J to 1 base, leaving 12 bases not matched to a gene. This CDR3 has 17 amino acids. The CDR3: CATSGVREGLSYNEQFF. The CDR3 nucleotides are TGTGCCACCTCCGGGGTGCGGGAGGGCCTATCCTACAATGAGCAGTTCTTC.

This clonotype was counted between two and nine times. The V gene is TRBV19, the J gene TRBJ2-3; 9 nucleotides match TRBD1. Germline trimming cut 3 bases from V and 9 bases from J; bases unmatched to any gene: 10. This CDR3 is 15 amino acids long. Germline loops: CDR1 LNHDA, CDR2 SQIVND (reference sequence). The CDR3 loop reads CASSMSGTGRYTQYF. The DNA of the CDR3 is TGTGCCAGTAGTATGTCAGGGACAGGGCGATACACGCAGTATTTT.

Comments on this clonotype: A much bigger clone sits one base away, suggesting this may be a read error. J is TRBJ2-1 and V is TRBV19; D is undetermined. Germline CDR1 and CDR2: LNHDA and SQIVND (reference sequence). This CDR3 is 15 amino acids long. CDR3 region: CASTVTNLNYNEKFF. CDR3 nucleotide sequence: TGTGCCAGTACCGTTACGAACCTGAACTACAATGAGAAGTTCTTC. The variable domain in full, with the rest retrieved from reference TRBV19 and TRBJ2-1, is DGGITQSPKYLFRKEGQNVTLSCEQNLNHDAMYWYRQDPGQGLRLIYYSQIVNDFQKGDIAEGYSVSREKKESFPLTVTSAQKNPTAFYLCASTVTNLNYNEKFFGPGTRLTVL.

In nucleotides, the CDR3 is TGTGCCAGCAGCTTCACTAGCGGGAGTGGCACAGATACGCAGTATTTT. Protein sequence: CASSFTSGSGTDTQYF. This chain links TRBV7-9 with TRBJ2-3; the match to TRBD2 covers 11 bases. Germline V gene data show CDR1 as SEHNR and CDR2 as FQNEAQ (reference sequence). V was pared by 3 bases and J by 1 base, with 3 bases of the junction left unmatched. The CDR3 runs 16 residues.

The V and J genes are TRBV20-1 and TRBJ2-5; 7 bases fit TRBD2. CDR1 is DFQATT and CDR2 is SNEGSKA in the germline V gene (reference sequence). The J segment lost 4 bases and the V segment lost 3 bases, leaving 11 bases of the junction unmatched. This CDR3 has 15 amino acids. The CDR3 loop reads CSASMGGPGRETQYF. Written as DNA, the CDR3 is TGCAGTGCTAGTATGGGAGGGCCGGGTCGAGAGACCCAGTACTTC.